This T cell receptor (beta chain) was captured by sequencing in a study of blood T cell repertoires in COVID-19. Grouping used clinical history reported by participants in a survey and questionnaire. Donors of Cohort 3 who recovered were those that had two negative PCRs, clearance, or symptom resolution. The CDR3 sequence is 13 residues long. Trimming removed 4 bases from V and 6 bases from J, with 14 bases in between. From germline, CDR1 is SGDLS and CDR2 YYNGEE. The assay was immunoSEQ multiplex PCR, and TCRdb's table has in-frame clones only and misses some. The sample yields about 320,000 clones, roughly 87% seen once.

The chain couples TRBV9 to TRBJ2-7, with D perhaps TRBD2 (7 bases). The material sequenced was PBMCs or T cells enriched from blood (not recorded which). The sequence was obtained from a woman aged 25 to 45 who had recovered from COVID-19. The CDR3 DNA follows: TGTGCCAGCAGCCCTCCGGGGGGCGGCGAGCAGTACTTC. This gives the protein CASSPPGGGEQYF.